This TCR beta chain was captured by sequencing in a study of cytomegalovirus exposure and HLA in healthy donors. The CDR3 length is 14 residues. Data came from immunoSEQ multiplex PCR; TCRdb stores just in-frame clones and leaves some out. The sample holds 130,000 to 150,000 clones, 85% to 90% seen once. What was sequenced was PBMCs. The genes are TRBV21-1 and TRBJ1-2; TRBD1 was called by the table and not checked on the DNA. TRBV21-1 is reported as a pseudogene. The sequence was obtained from a woman under 30 in good health and CMV-seropositive. In DNA, the CDR3 is TGTGCCAGCAGCTCCCGACAGGGAGGCTATGGCTACACCTTC. Amino acids: CASSSRQGGYGYTF.